Listed here is a single T cell receptor beta chain. In this sample, this clonotype turned up a few times. Its antigen remains undetermined. Per-nucleotide qualities are absent, and no much larger clonotype sits a single base away. Instrument used: Illumina HiSeq 2500. Quantitative 5'-RACE with molecular barcodes was the method used to prepare the TCR beta libraries. In the authors' own workflow: A new computational method based on a probabilistic model of VDJ rearrangement was used to identify disease-linked TCR variants. TCRdb reworked the public reads: Q25 trimming with fastp, MiXCR clone assembly, productive beta chains retained. Rows matching on CDR3 protein sequence are summarized as one entry with the most common DNA and genes. TCRdb, not the original authors, processed these V and J calls. This sample holds 200,000 to 250,000 distinct CDR3 sequences; around 8% were observed only once. The top ten hold 4% to 5.5% of the sample.

This sample was taken from a study of CD8 T cells in ankylosing spondylitis (dated by TCRdb to 2016 to 2017). With respect to the entire study: The study set out to find disease-linked TCR variants by profiling T cell receptor beta repertoires in ankylosing spondylitis patients and healthy donors. In total, the full study cohort was made up of 85 to 140 healthy donors and roughly 27 ankylosing spondylitis patients. Peripheral blood was sampled, and synovial fluid was also collected from ankylosing spondylitis patients. The investigation overall reported the following: Some motif variants were previously reported in synovial fluid and blood of reactive arthritis patients, suggesting common disease-initiation mechanisms. The disease-linked clones had a CD8+ phenotype and were found at relatively low frequencies in peripheral blood. According to the report, matched synovial fluid samples from ankylosing spondylitis patients were significantly enriched for the disease-linked clones. Blood from ankylosing spondylitis patients appeared to be characterized by a TCR beta motif made up of eight highly homologous amino acid variants.

The CDR3, from cysteine to phenylalanine, totals 15 residues. The only DNA kept is the CDR3, 45 bases in frame from the first base. Reading the germline V gene (reference sequence) gives CDR1 DFQATT and CDR2 SNEGSKA. Compared with germline, V lacks 8 bases and J lacks 6 bases; bases without a gene match: 13. Recombination linked TRBV20-1 to TRBJ2-3, and 11 bases in between align with TRBD2. The source is a female donor with ankylosing spondylitis or in good health (not recorded which). Source material: blood, either unsorted or a sorted T cell fraction (not recorded which). The sequenced DNA: TGCAGTTCCGGGACTAGCGGTCTGGGTTGGGATACGCAGTATTTT. This translates into CSSGTSGLGWDTQYF.